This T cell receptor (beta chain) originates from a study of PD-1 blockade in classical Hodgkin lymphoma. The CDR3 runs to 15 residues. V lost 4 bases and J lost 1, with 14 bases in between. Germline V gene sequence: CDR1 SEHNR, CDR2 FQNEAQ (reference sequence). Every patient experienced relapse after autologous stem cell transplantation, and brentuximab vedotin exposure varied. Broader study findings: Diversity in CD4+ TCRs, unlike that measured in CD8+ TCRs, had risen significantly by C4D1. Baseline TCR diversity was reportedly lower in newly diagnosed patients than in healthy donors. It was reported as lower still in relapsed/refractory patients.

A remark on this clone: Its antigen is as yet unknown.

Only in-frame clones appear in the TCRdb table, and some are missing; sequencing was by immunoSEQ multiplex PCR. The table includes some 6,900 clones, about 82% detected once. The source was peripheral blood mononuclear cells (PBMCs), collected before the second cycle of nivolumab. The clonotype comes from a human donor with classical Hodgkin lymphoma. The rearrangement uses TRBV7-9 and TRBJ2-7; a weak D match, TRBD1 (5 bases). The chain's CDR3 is CASSYTADSSYEQYF. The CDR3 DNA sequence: TGTGCCAGCAGCTATACTGCAGACAGTTCCTACGAGCAGTACTTC.